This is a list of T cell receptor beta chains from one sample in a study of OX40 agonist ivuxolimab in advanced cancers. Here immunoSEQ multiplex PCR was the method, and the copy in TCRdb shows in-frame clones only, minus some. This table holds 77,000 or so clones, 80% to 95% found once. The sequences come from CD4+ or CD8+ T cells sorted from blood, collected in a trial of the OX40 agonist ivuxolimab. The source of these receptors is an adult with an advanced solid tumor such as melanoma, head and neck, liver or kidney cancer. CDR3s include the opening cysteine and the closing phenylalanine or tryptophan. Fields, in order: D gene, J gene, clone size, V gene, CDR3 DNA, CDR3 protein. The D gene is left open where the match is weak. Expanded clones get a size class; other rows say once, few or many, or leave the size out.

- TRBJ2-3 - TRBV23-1 TGCGCCAGCAGTCGGTGTTGCAGGTATTTT CASSRCCRYF
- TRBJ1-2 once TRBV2 TGTGCCAGCACCCTGGGAGGGACGTATGGCTACACCTTC CASTLGGTYGYTF
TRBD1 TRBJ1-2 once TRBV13 TGTGCCAGCAGCACGGGACAGGGAGTCTATGGCTACACCTTC CASSTGQGVYGYTF
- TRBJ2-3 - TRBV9 TGTGCCAGCAGCCCCCCCTGGGCAGGAAACTCGGGTACGCAGTATTTT CASSPPWAGNSGTQYF
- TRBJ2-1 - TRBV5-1 TGCGCCAGCAGCTTGGATATCTCGAACCAGTTCTTC CASSLDISNQFF
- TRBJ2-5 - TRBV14 TGTGCCAGCAGCCAAGTACCCTCCGAGACCCAGTACTTC CASSQVPSETQYF
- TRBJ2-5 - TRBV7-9 TGTGCCAGCACCCTGGACGGCCAAGAGACCCAGTACTTC CASTLDGQETQYF
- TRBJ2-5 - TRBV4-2 TGTGCCAGCAGCCCCCGCAACCCTGGTGGGACCCAGTACTTC CASSPRNPGGTQYF
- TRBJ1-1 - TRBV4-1 TGCGCCAGCAGCCAAGCGGGCGAAGCTTTCTTT CASSQAGEAFF
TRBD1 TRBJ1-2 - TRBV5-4 TGTGCCAGCAGCTCCCGGGACAGGGGCTATGGCTACACCTTC CASSSRDRGYGYTF
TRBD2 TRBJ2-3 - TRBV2 TGTGCCAGCGGGTCCGGGACTAGCGGCCGACTCGGCACAGATACGCAGTATTTT CASGSGTSGRLGTDTQYF
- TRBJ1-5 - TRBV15 TGTGCCACCAGAATAGCAGGGGACAATCAGCCCCAGCATTTT CATRIAGDNQPQHF
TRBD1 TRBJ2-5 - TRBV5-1 TGCGCCAGCAGCTCAATGGACAGGGTCGAAGAGACCCAGTACTTC CASSSMDRVEETQYF
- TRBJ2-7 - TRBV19 TGTGCCAGTAGTTTCGGCACAGGGCACTACGAGCAGTACTTC CASSFGTGHYEQYF
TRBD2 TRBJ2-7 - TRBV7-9 TGTGCCAGCAGCTCCCAAGTGGGGGGGAACGAGCAGTACTTC CASSSQVGGNEQYF